This T cell receptor beta chain was obtained from a study of shared clonotypes between healthy human individuals. Sequencing was performed with immunoSEQ multiplex PCR; in TCRdb, only in-frame clones are kept and a portion is missing. Among over a million clones listed, approximately 80% were seen once. CDR3 length: 15 residues. Germline V gives CDR1 SGHVS, CDR2 FQNEAQ. Trimming shortened V by 4 bases and J by 9 bases, and 18 bases separated the two germline ends. Study observations and caveats: Some clonotypes were shared by all four sorted-subset donors, while others were not shared. The non-shared ones had lower generation probabilities than the shared ones.

Only one count was recorded for this clone. What it binds is unknown. The sequencing sample was made of memory CD4+ T cells from PBMCs. Subset of the sample: CD45RA-negative fraction. This chain joins TRBV7-8 and TRBJ1-4; the D gene is possibly TRBD1 (5 bases). This receptor was obtained from a man between 18 and 35 years old in good health. Some clones in this sample may be carry-over from other donors' samples. Here the CDR3 DNA reads TGTGCCAGCAGCTCGCCGACGGGGGTGACCCAAAAACTGTTTTTT. This gives the protein CASSSPTGVTQKLFF.